The entry below gives a single T cell receptor beta chain sequence along with its context. Its target is unknown. Sequencing involved patients with CD8+CD57+ cell expansion previously shown by flow cytometry. No therapy was given to patients before blood sampling. Genomic DNA, the template, was used for profiling of the TCR beta VDJ and CDR3. One entry per CDR3 protein results from TCRdb running MiXCR on the reads. The table lists roughly 170,000 distinct CDR3 sequences, around 50% of them singletons, with 10% to 15% in the top ten. The CDR3 consists of 15 residues. J lost 5 bases, V lost 1 base, and 3 bases had no gene match. These data come from a study of CD8+CD57+ T cells in acquired aplastic anemia. General study points: CD8+ Simpson's diversity did not differ significantly between patients and controls.

This clonotype was obtained from a human donor with aplastic anemia. Sequenced material: sorted CD4+, CD8+, or CD8+CD57+ T cells (not recorded which) from PBMCs. The gene calls are TRBV12-3 or TRBV12-4 and TRBJ2-1; 9 bases line up with TRBD2. The CDR3 nucleotides are TGTGCCAGCAGTTTAGTGACTAGCGGTCACAATGAGCAGTTCTTC. It yields the protein CASSLVTSGHNEQFF.